Shown below are 6 T cell receptor beta chains from a single sample sequenced in a study of shared clonotypes between healthy human individuals. Clones were read by immunoSEQ multiplex PCR, and TCRdb kept only the in-frame ones, dropping some. The repertoire consists of approximately 1.1 million clones, with around three quarters occurring once and the leading ten covering under 0.6%. Sequences were obtained from memory CD4+ T cells from PBMCs. Sample subset: CD45RA-negative fraction. The receptors here all came from a man aged 18-30 years in good health. Some clones in this sample may be carry-over from other donors' samples.

The chain is built from TRBV10-1 and TRBJ2-5, with 8 bases lining up with TRBD2. The CDR3 consists of 16 residues. Germline V gene sequence: CDR1 WNHNN, CDR2 SYGVQD (reference sequence). V dropped 8 bases and J dropped 1; count of bases not matched to a gene: 12. CDR3 DNA: TGCGCCAGCCCCGCTTACGCGGGAGGTCTCCAAGAGACCCAGTACTTC. The encoded protein is CASPAYAGGLQETQYF.

This clone has at least ten counts. The V gene is TRBV18, the J gene TRBJ2-4; no firm D call. The CDR3 has 14 amino acids. The germline V gene encodes CDR1 KGHSH and CDR2 LQKENI. The V end was cut by 0 bases, the J end by 2 bases, with 5 bases between. The chain's CDR3 is CASSPPRSKNIQYF. The CDR3 nucleotides read TGTGCCAGCTCACCACCGCGGTCCAAAAACATTCAGTACTTC.

The gene calls are TRBV6-6 and TRBJ1-1, with unresolved D. Trimming removed 5 bases from V and 5 bases from J, with 12 bases in between. CDR1 is MNHNY and CDR2 is SVGAGI in the germline V gene (reference sequence). This CDR3 has 13 amino acids. This chain's CDR3 is CASSLGSGTEAFF. In DNA, the CDR3 is TGTGCCAGCAGTCTAGGGAGTGGGACTGAAGCTTTCTTT.

This chain connects TRBV6-6 to TRBJ1-1, with 9 bases fitting TRBD1. The CDR3 has 15 amino acids. Trimming at V came to 6 bases and at J to 4 bases, leaving 9 bases not matched to a gene. Germline V CDR1 and CDR2: MNHNY, SVGAGI (reference sequence). CDR3 protein: CASRIRDRAGTEAFF. The CDR3 bases are TGTGCCAGCAGAATCCGGGACAGGGCCGGCACTGAAGCTTTCTTT.

The CDR3 nucleotides are TGTGCCAGCAGGCCATTGTGGGACTCCCTACTTCTGGCCAAAAACATTCAGTACTTC. Its translation: CASRPLWDSLLLAKNIQYF. The chain is built from TRBV28 and TRBJ2-4, with D tentatively TRBD2 (6 bases). Germline loops: CDR1 MDHEN, CDR2 SYDVKM. The CDR3 has 19 residues. Trimming removed 6 bases from V and 1 base from J, with 25 bases in between. The full variable domain, rest sourced from reference TRBV28 and TRBJ2-4, is DVKVTQSSRYLVKRTGEKVFLECVQDMDHENMFWYRQDPGLGLRLIYFSYDVKMKEKGDIPEGYSVSREKKERFSLILESASTNQTSMYLCASRPLWDSLLLAKNIQYFGAGTRLSVL.

This chain links TRBV9 with TRBJ2-1; 9 nucleotides match TRBD2. This CDR3 has 15 amino acids. Trimming cost V 0 bases and J 8 bases; bases outside gene matches: 6. CDR1 and CDR2 (germline): SGDLS, YYNGEE. The CDR3 is CASSVVLAGLDEQFF. The CDR3 DNA reads as TGTGCCAGCAGCGTAGTCCTAGCGGGACTCGATGAGCAGTTCTTC.